These T cell receptor beta chains were read from a single sample in a study of CD8 T cells in Susac syndrome. TCRdb passed the immunoSEQ multiplex PCR reads through MiXCR, listing each CDR3 protein once. The sample lists about 80,000 distinct CDR3 sequences; 90% to 95% were seen once. The sequenced sample consisted of CD8+ T cells from PBMCs. The source is a human donor with multiple sclerosis. Each CDR3 is given with its conserved first and last residue. The D gene is left open where the match is weak. Not all rows give a size; the values are once, few, many and, for expanded clones, a class.

j_gene	abundance	d_gene	v_gene	CDR3nt	CDR3aa
TRBJ2-3	-	-	TRBV6-1	TGTGCCAGCAGTGCTCCCGATACGCAGTATTTT	CASSAPDTQYF
TRBJ1-1	once	-	TRBV13	TGTGCCAGCAGCTTTTCAGGGAACACTGAAGCTTTCTTT	CASSFSGNTEAFF
TRBJ2-1	-	TRBD2	TRBV20-1	TGCAGTGCCCTGACTAGCGAAGGGTCCTACAATGAGCAGTTCTTC	CSALTSEGSYNEQFF
TRBJ2-7	-	-	TRBV28	TGTGCCAGCAGCCCTTTTTTGGGTAGCTCCTACGAGCAGTACTTC	CASSPFLGSSYEQYF
TRBJ2-1	-	-	TRBV21-1	TGTGCCAGCAGCAAAGCTCGGGCTAGCGGGGGGGTTTCCTACAATGAGCAGTTCTTC	CASSKARASGGVSYNEQFF
TRBJ1-1	-	-	TRBV9	TGTGCCAGCAGCGTAGGGTGGGGGGAACGGACGAACACTGAAGCTTTCTTT	CASSVGWGERTNTEAFF
TRBJ1-1	-	-	TRBV2	TGTGCCAGCAGTGAATGGGGCACAATGAACACTGAAGCTTTCTTT	CASSEWGTMNTEAFF
TRBJ2-7	-	TRBD2	TRBV4-1	TGCGCCAGCAGCCAGGGCCGGGGGGACGAGCAGTACTTC	CASSQGRGDEQYF
TRBJ1-5	-	-	TRBV12-3/TRBV12-4	TGTGCCAGCAGTTTAAATTGGGGGGGACCGTACGGCAATCAGCCCCAGCATTTT	CASSLNWGGPYGNQPQHF
TRBJ2-3	-	TRBD2	TRBV7-2	TGTGCCAGCAGCTTAGTAGCGGGAGTCACAGATACGCAGTATTTT	CASSLVAGVTDTQYF
TRBJ2-7	few	TRBD1	TRBV24-1	TGTGCCACCAGTGATCGCCCCGGACAGGGGGAATGCTACGAGCAGTACTTC	CATSDRPGQGECYEQYF
TRBJ2-1	-	-	TRBV19	TGTGCCAGTAGTATAGGCGTGAGCGGTGAGGATGAGCAGTTCTTC	CASSIGVSGEDEQFF
TRBJ2-3	-	-	TRBV2	TGTGCCAGCAGTGATCAGGGTGTAGATACGCAGTATTTT	CASSDQGVDTQYF
TRBJ1-4	-	TRBD1	TRBV5-6	TGTGCCAGCAGCCACCTTCTCATCCAGGGGGCTAATGAAAAACTGTTTTTT	CASSHLLIQGANEKLFF
TRBJ2-7	-	TRBD1	TRBV5-4	TGTGCCAGCAGCTTGTCGGGACAGGGGGCTGACGAGCAGTACTTC	CASSLSGQGADEQYF
TRBJ2-2	-	-	TRBV9	TGTGCCAGCAGCGTAGGTATCACCGGGGAGCTGTTTTTT	CASSVGITGELFF
TRBJ1-6	-	-	TRBV9	TGTGCCAGCAGCGCTTCTCCCGGGTGGAGCTCCTATAATTCACCCCTCCACTTT	CASSASPGWSSYNSPLHF
TRBJ2-1	once	-	TRBV27	TGTGCCAGCAGTTTATCCCAAACAGGGAGGGGTGAGCAGTTCTTC	CASSLSQTGRGEQFF
TRBJ1-1	-	-	TRBV7-6	TGTGCCAGCAGCCCGGGCTGGGGGGACACTGAAGCTTTCTTT	CASSPGWGDTEAFF
TRBJ1-6	-	TRBD1	TRBV7-6	TGTGCCAGCAGCTTAGCGCAGGGGACAGTTTCACCCCTCCACTTT	CASSLAQGTVSPLHF
TRBJ2-1	-	-	TRBV9	TGTGCCAGCAGCGTAGATTTGGGGCAGCCGGAGGAGCAGTTCTTC	CASSVDLGQPEEQFF
TRBJ2-5	-	-	TRBV6-6	TGTGCCAGTACAGGGCCCCAAGAGACCCAGTACTTC	CASTGPQETQYF
TRBJ1-4	-	-	TRBV7-2	TGTGCCAGCAGCTTAGCCGGGATTAATGAAAAACTGTTTTTT	CASSLAGINEKLFF
TRBJ2-1	-	-	TRBV7-9	TGTGCCAGCAGCTTAGCACAGATCTACAATGAGCAGTTCTTC	CASSLAQIYNEQFF
TRBJ2-1	-	TRBD1	TRBV6-5	TGTGCCAGCAGCCGACAGGGATACAATGAGCAGTTCTTC	CASSRQGYNEQFF
TRBJ1-2	-	-	TRBV11-2	TGTGCCAGCAGCCCGTGGGGTGACAGGCGAGTTGAGTTGTCTGGCTACACCTTC	CASSPWGDRRVELSGYTF
TRBJ1-5	-	-	TRBV20-1	TGCAGTGCTGAGAGGGGACCGGGCAATCAGCCCCAGCATTTT	CSAERGPGNQPQHF
TRBJ1-2	once	-	TRBV7-9	TGTGCCAGCAGCCCTGGGGGCTCCTATGGCTACACCTTC	CASSPGGSYGYTF
TRBJ2-2	-	TRBD2	TRBV4-3	TGCGCCAGCAGCCAAGACCCCGGGACTAGCAAAAGCACCGGGGAGCTGTTTTTT	CASSQDPGTSKSTGELFF
TRBJ2-3	few	-	TRBV11-2	TGTGCCAGCAGCTTAGGGGTGGAGGTGTTCACAGATACGCAGTATTTT	CASSLGVEVFTDTQYF
TRBJ2-1	once	-	TRBV24-1	TGTGCCACCAGTGATTTGCCGAAGACTGAGCAGTTCTTC	CATSDLPKTEQFF
TRBJ2-3	-	TRBD1	TRBV7-9	TGTGCCAGCAGCTTCGACAGGGTCTTAAGCACAGATACGCAGTATTTT	CASSFDRVLSTDTQYF
TRBJ2-7	-	TRBD1	TRBV6-1	TGTGCCAGCAGCCCTGGGACAGAACCCCGCGAGCAGTACTTC	CASSPGTEPREQYF
TRBJ2-1	-	-	TRBV13	TGTGCCAGCAGCTTAGGGGCCAATGAGCAGTTCTTC	CASSLGANEQFF
TRBJ2-7	-	TRBD1	TRBV28	TGTGCCAGCAATTCCAGGGGACAGGTCTCCTACGAGCAGTACTTC	CASNSRGQVSYEQYF
TRBJ1-1	-	-	TRBV4-1	TGCGCCAGCAGCCAAGATCAGCGGGACACAAAAGCTTTCTTT	CASSQDQRDTKAFF
TRBJ2-2	few	-	TRBV19	TGTGCCAGTAGTCTGGGAGCCGGGGAGCTGTTTTTT	CASSLGAGELFF
TRBJ2-5	-	-	TRBV3-1	TGTGCCAGCAGCCTCAAGCTCCCCCAAGAGACCCAGTACTTC	CASSLKLPQETQYF
TRBJ1-1	-	TRBD1	TRBV13	TGTGCCCACAGGGGGGCTAGGACTGAAGCTTTCTTT	CAHRGARTEAFF
TRBJ2-2	few	-	TRBV3-1	TGTGCCAGCAGCCCCCTCTTAGGAGTCCCCGATAACGGGGAGCTGTTTTTT	CASSPLLGVPDNGELFF
TRBJ2-7	-	TRBD2	TRBV3-1	TGTGCCAGCAGCCAAGATCTTGGATTAGCGGGGGACTACGAGCAGTACTTC	CASSQDLGLAGDYEQYF
TRBJ1-2	-	TRBD1	TRBV27	TGTGCCAGCAGTTTGTCCTGGGACAGACTATATGGCTACACCTTC	CASSLSWDRLYGYTF
TRBJ2-2	once	-	TRBV4-3	TGCGCCAGCAGCCAAGATCGTCGGGGGCCCGGGGAGCTGTTTTTT	CASSQDRRGPGELFF
TRBJ2-6	-	TRBD1	TRBV5-4	TGTGCCAGCGGCTGGGGACAGTCTGGGGCCAACGTCCTGACTTTC	CASGWGQSGANVLTF
TRBJ2-3	-	TRBD1	TRBV25-1	TGTGCCAGCAGTGACGAGGACAGGGCAGGCACAGATACGCAGTATTTT	CASSDEDRAGTDTQYF
TRBJ2-1	once	TRBD2	TRBV2	TGTGCCAGCAGTACTAGCGGGGCCTACAATGAGCAGTTCTTC	CASSTSGAYNEQFF
TRBJ2-7	-	-	TRBV7-9	TGTGCCAGCAGCTTACCTTCTTCCTACGAGCAGTACTTC	CASSLPSSYEQYF
TRBJ2-3	-	-	TRBV28	TGTGCCAGCAGCCCTACCTTACAGGGAGATACGCAGTATTTT	CASSPTLQGDTQYF